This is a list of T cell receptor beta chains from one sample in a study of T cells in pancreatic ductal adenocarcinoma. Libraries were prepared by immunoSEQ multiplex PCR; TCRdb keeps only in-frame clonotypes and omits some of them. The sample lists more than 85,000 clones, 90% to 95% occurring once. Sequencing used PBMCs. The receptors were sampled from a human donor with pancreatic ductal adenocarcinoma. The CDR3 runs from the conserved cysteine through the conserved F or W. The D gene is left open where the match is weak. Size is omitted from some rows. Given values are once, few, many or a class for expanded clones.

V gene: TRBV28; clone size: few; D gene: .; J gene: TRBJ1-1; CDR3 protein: CASPTEAFF; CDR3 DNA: TGTGCCTCCCCTACTGAAGCTTTCTTT
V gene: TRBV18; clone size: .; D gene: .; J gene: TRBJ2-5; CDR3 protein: CASSHRVETQYF; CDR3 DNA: TGTGCCAGCTCACACAGGGTAGAGACCCAGTACTTC
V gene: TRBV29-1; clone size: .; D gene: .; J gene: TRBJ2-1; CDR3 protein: CSAQPGYNEQFF; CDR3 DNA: TGCAGCGCTCAACCGGGTTACAATGAGCAGTTCTTC
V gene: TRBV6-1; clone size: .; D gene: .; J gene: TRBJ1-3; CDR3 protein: CSSVGVSGNTIYF; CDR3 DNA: TGTTCATCGGTCGGGGTCTCTGGAAACACCATATATTTT
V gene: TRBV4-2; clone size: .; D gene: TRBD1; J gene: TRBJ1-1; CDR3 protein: CASSQDMDRDAFF; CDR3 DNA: TGTGCCAGCAGCCAAGATATGGACAGGGACGCTTTCTTT
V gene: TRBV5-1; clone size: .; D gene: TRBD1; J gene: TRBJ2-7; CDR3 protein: CASSSGTVIYEQYF; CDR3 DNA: TGCGCCAGCAGCTCTGGGACAGTCATCTACGAGCAGTACTTC
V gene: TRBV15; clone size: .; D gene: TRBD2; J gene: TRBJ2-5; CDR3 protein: CATSRGGSRETQYF; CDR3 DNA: TGTGCCACCAGCAGGGGGGGGAGTAGAGAGACCCAGTACTTC
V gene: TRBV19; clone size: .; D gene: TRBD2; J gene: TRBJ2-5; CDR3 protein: CASSSSGSLGETQYF; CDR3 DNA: TGTGCCAGTAGTAGTAGCGGGAGCCTGGGGGAGACCCAGTACTTC
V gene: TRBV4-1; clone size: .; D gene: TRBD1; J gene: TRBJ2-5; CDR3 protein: CASSRRDRQETQYF; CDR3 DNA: TGCGCCAGCAGCCGCCGGGACAGGCAAGAGACCCAGTACTTC
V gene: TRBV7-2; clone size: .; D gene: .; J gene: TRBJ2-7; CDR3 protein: CASSLGGGGVDAQYF; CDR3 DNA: TGTGCCAGCAGCTTAGGGGGCGGGGGCGTGGACGCGCAGTACTTC
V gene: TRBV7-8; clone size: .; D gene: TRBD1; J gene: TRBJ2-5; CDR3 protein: CASSSGQLQETQYF; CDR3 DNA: TGTGCCAGCAGCTCGGGACAGCTTCAAGAGACCCAGTACTTC
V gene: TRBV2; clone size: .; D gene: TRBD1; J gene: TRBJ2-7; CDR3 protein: CASTGQAGREQYF; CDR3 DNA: TGTGCCAGCACGGGACAGGCTGGGAGAGAGCAGTACTTC
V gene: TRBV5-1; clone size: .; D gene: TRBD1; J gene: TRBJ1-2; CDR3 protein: CASSPGTGKGYTF; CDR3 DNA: TGCGCCAGCAGCCCGGGGACAGGGAAGGGCTACACCTTC